Below, 14 T cell receptor beta chains from the same sample are listed, as sequenced in a study of control samples from healthy donors and cancer patients. Some clones are missing from TCRdb's copy, which holds only in-frame ones; the method was immunoSEQ multiplex PCR. Seen here are about 12,000 clones, around 87% observed once, and the top ten hold around 3%. The sample was formalin-fixed, paraffin-embedded tissue. These receptors all stem from a male donor with melanoma.

CDR3 sequence reads: CASRLGDQQGAPLGITEAFF. CDR3 bases: TGTGCAAGTCGCTTAGGGGACCAACAGGGGGCTCCCTTAGGTATCACTGAAGCTTTCTTT. The chain couples TRBV12-2 to TRBJ1-1; the tabulated D call, TRBD1, remains unverified against the DNA. TRBV12-2 is a documented pseudogene. The CDR3 extends over 20 amino acids.

The CDR3 bases are TGTGCCAGGAGGACAGCTTCCTATGGCTACACCTTC. This translates into CARRTASYGYTF. The genes are TRBV2 and TRBJ1-2, with TRBD1 as a possible D gene (6 bases). The CDR3 contains 12 residues. Trimming removed 9 bases from V and 4 bases from J, with 12 bases in between. Germline CDR1 SNHLY, CDR2 FYNNEI.

The rearrangement uses TRBV18 and TRBJ1-3, with 9 nucleotides matching TRBD1. This CDR3 has 16 amino acids. J lost 8 bases, V lost 0 bases, and 8 bases had no gene match. Per the germline V gene, CDR1 is KGHSH and CDR2 is LQKENI. Written as DNA, the CDR3 is TGTGCCAGCTCACCACCCCCCGTGGGACAGGGATACACCATATATTTT. This translates into CASSPPPVGQGYTIYF.

CDR3 DNA: TGTGCCAGCCGATGGCAGGGTTGCGAGCAGTACGTC. Translated: CASRWQGCEQYV. The chain uses TRBV21-1 and TRBJ2-7; the table gives TRBD1 as D, unverified against the DNA. TRBV21-1 is a pseudogene segment. This CDR3 region has 12 residues.

The chain has TRBV12-3 or TRBV12-4 and TRBJ2-7; possible D gene TRBD1, 5 bases. This CDR3 comprises 11 residues. Deletions cut 6 bases from V and 4 bases from J, with 7 bases between. DNA for the CDR3: TGTGCCAGCAGCCAGGGATACGAGCAGTACGTC. It specifies CASSQGYEQYV.

This clone was recorded once. This chain connects TRBV5-1 to TRBJ1-3; D gene uncertain. Trimming took 0 bases from V and 0 from J, leaving 10 bases between them. Looked up from germline, CDR1 is SGHRS and CDR2 is YFSETQ. CDR3 length: 16 amino acids. CDR3 sequence (DNA): TGCGCCAGCAGCTTGGAAGGGCCGAGCTCTGGAAACACCATATATTTT. Translation: CASSLEGPSSGNTIYF.

The V gene is TRBV6-5, the J gene TRBJ2-6; the match to TRBD1 covers 9 bases. The V segment lost 5 bases and the J segment 2 bases; nucleotides outside the gene matches: 1. CDR3 length: 15 amino acids. Germline CDR1 and CDR2: MNHEY and SVGAGI. CDR3 nucleotide sequence: TGTGCCAGCAGTCGGACAGGGGCTGGGGCCAACGTCCTGACTTTC. The encoded protein is CASSRTGAGANVLTF.

This rearrangement joins TRBV11-2 to TRBJ1-2; 11 bases align to TRBD1. The junction had 12 bases not matched to a gene; V was cut back by 1 base and J by 5 bases. The V gene's germline CDR1 is SGHAT and CDR2 FQNNGV. The CDR3 is 18 residues long. CDR3 nucleotides: TGTGCCAGCAGCTTAGTTACTGGACAGGGGGCTTTTTTTTATGGCTACACCTTC. It specifies CASSLVTGQGAFFYGYTF.

The chain combines TRBV7-9 with TRBJ1-1; a possible D gene is TRBD1 (6 bases). This CDR3 has 14 residues. V lost 5 bases, J lost 5 bases, and 15 bases lay in between. CDR1 SEHNR and CDR2 FQNEAQ come from the germline V gene (reference sequence). In DNA form, the CDR3 reads TGTGCCAGCAGCGCCTCAGGGGAGGGGACTGAAGCTTTCTTT. Amino acid sequence: CASSASGEGTEAFF.

The chain recombines TRBV19 with TRBJ2-1; 11 bases map to TRBD1. The V segment lost 5 bases and the J segment 5 bases; nucleotides outside the gene matches: 5. Germline-derived CDR1 and CDR2 are LNHDA and SQIVND (reference sequence). CDR3 length: 15 amino acids. The chain's CDR3 is CASSPGQGADNEQFF. CDR3 coding DNA: TGTGCCAGTAGTCCAGGACAGGGGGCGGACAATGAGCAGTTCTTC.

CDR3 nucleotide sequence: TGTGCCAGCAGCTTTCAGCTCCTAACTAACGGGAAAGAAAAACTGTTTTTT. This gives the protein CASSFQLLTNGKEKLFF. V is TRBV7-9 and J is TRBJ1-4; no definite D call. Germline values: CDR1 SEHNR, CDR2 FQNEAQ (reference sequence). CDR3 size: 17 residues. Trimming took 3 bases from V and 8 from J, leaving 22 bases between them.

This sequence joins TRBV3-1 (or the pseudogene TRBV3-2) and TRBJ2-1; 12 bases align to TRBD2. The V and J ends lost 7 bases and 7 bases, in that order; junction bases with no gene match: 2. CDR1 and CDR2 (germline): LGHDT, YNNKEL (reference sequence). The CDR3 consists of 13 residues. The CDR3 loop reads CASTLAGGNEQFF. DNA for the CDR3: TGTGCCAGCACTCTAGCGGGAGGGAATGAGCAGTTCTTC.

The CDR3 reads CASSQLQDYGYTF. Here the CDR3 DNA reads TGTGCCAGCAGCCAGCTCCAGGACTATGGCTACACCTTC. This chain uses TRBV28 with TRBJ1-2; D call uncertain. Trimming removed 6 bases at V and 3 bases at J, with 11 bases between. This CDR3 has 13 residues. Per germline, CDR1 MDHEN and CDR2 SYDVKM.

The V call is TRBV7-9, the J call TRBJ1-2; possible D gene TRBD1, 6 bases. The germline V gene encodes CDR1 SEHNR and CDR2 FQNEAQ (reference sequence). V lost 5 bases and J lost 5, with 18 bases in between. The CDR3 loop spans 15 amino acids. The CDR3 here is CASSQDSRGLYGYTF. As DNA, the CDR3 is TGTGCCAGCAGCCAAGACAGTCGGGGGCTATATGGCTACACCTTC.